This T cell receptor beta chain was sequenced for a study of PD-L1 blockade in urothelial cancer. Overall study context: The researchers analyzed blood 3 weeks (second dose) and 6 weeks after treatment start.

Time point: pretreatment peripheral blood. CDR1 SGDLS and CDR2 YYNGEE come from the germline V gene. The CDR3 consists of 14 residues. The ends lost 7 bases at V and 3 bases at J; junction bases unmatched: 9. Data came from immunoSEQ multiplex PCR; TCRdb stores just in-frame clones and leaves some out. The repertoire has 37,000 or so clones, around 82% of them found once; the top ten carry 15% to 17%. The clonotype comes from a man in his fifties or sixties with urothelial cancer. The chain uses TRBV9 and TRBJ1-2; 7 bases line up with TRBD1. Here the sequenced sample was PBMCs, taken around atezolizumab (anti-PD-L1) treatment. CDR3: CASGRTGLYYGYTF. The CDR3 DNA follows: TGTGCCAGCGGCCGGACAGGCCTTTACTATGGCTACACCTTC.